This TCR beta chain was retrieved from a study of T-cell memory formation after mild COVID-19. Trimming pared 3 bases from V and 5 bases from J, leaving 13 bases between. The CDR3 spans 14 residues. CDR1 is SGHNT, CDR2 YYREEE, per germline (reference sequence). General study findings and limits: Clones that contracted from day 15 to 85 were balanced CD4/CD8, while later expanders leaned CD4+.

Constant-segment primers and 5'RACE yielded cDNA libraries for TCR alpha and TCR beta, each carrying sample barcodes and UMIs. From the 5' RACE reads, TCRdb called clonotypes with MiXCR, one entry per CDR3 protein. The sample has about 320,000 distinct CDR3 sequences, 14% seen once. This clonotype was picked up a small number of times. Its antigen is unknown. The V and J genes are TRBV5-4 and TRBJ2-3; the D call may be TRBD1 or TRBD2 (6 bases each). Specimen: PBMCs or a T cell subset sorted from them (not recorded which). The receptor was derived from a man aged 18 to 30 who had mild COVID-19 (a few samples of this study predate the infection). Cell type and time point are not known. CDR3 DNA sequence: TGTGCCAGCAGCTCGTGGGGGGCCGTAGATACGCAGTATTTT. It is translated as CASSSWGAVDTQYF.